Listed here are 21 T cell receptor beta chains from one sample, sequenced in a study of T cells in Graves' hyperthyroidism and ophthalmopathy. Amplification yielded TCR beta CDR3 regions, with RNA transcripts as the source. TCR CDR3 regions were first amplified by RT-PCR with HTBI primers. MiXCR, run by TCRdb on the multiplex PCR reads, gives a single entry per CDR3 protein. Of 650,000 to 750,000 distinct CDR3 sequences in the sample, 11% to 15% were seen once. The sample taken for sequencing was blood. These receptors originate from a woman under 30 with Graves' hyperthyroidism.

This clonotype was seen many times. This sequence joins TRBV11-2 and TRBJ2-7, with D perhaps TRBD2 (5 bases). This CDR3 has 14 residues. Per the germline V gene, CDR1 is SGHAT and CDR2 is FQNNGV. Trimming cost V 7 bases and J 4 bases, with 17 bases left between them. CDR3 loop: CASTLPGGPYEQYF. The CDR3 DNA sequence: TGTGCCAGCACCCTACCGGGCGGGCCGTACGAGCAGTACTTC.

The chain joins TRBV15 to TRBJ2-3, with 7 positions matching TRBD2. V was clipped by 1 base and J by 0 bases; unmatched bases: 4. This CDR3 comprises 16 residues. The germline gives CDR1 LNHNV, CDR2 YYDKDF (reference sequence). In DNA form, the CDR3 reads TGTGCCACCAGCAGAGGATCTAGCGGAAGCACAGATACGCAGTATTTT. Translating gives CATSRGSSGSTDTQYF.

In its sample, this clonotype was seen a few times. This chain connects TRBV10-3 to TRBJ2-1; TRBD2 matches at 12 bases. Trimming cost V 2 bases and J 2 bases; bases outside gene matches: 7. This CDR3 comprises 18 residues. Germline V gene sequence: CDR1 ENHRY, CDR2 SYGVKD. The CDR3 DNA reads as TGTGCCATCAGTGAGCCAAGACTAGCGGGAGACACCTACAATGAGCAGTTCTTC. It yields the protein CAISEPRLAGDTYNEQFF.

This clonotype was detected many times. This chain uses TRBV3-1 with TRBJ1-1; D might be TRBD1 (5 bases). CDR3 size: 15 residues. Trimming took off 0 bases at V and 4 bases at J, with 12 bases between the two ends. From germline, CDR1 is LGHDT and CDR2 YNNKEL (reference sequence). CDR3 sequence (DNA): TGTGCCAGCAGCCAAGACCCCCCCGGGGGCACTGAAGCTTTCTTT. Translating it yields CASSQDPPGGTEAFF.

This clonotype has more than one count but fewer than ten. The chain combines TRBV29-1 with TRBJ2-7; D is uncertain. Trimming stripped 8 bases from V and 2 bases from J, with 10 bases between. Germline V gives CDR1 SQVTM, CDR2 ANQGSEA. CDR3 length: 11 residues. The CDR3 protein is CSFRAAYEQYF. CDR3 DNA sequence: TGCAGCTTCCGAGCCGCCTACGAGCAGTACTTC.

This rearrangement joins TRBV10-3 to TRBJ2-7; TRBD2 matches at 11 bases. The CDR3 covers 14 residues. The V and J ends lost 6 bases and 4 bases, in that order; junction bases with no gene match: 5. The V gene's germline CDR1 is ENHRY and CDR2 SYGVKD. As DNA, the CDR3 is TGTGCCATCAGCGTTACTAGCGGGGGATACGAGCAGTACTTC. It yields the protein CAISVTSGGYEQYF.

The sample holds a few counts of this clonotype. This chain links TRBV28 with TRBJ2-1; D may be TRBD1 (6 bases). The germline V and J ends were trimmed by 10 bases and 4 bases, with 11 bases remaining between them. Looked up from germline, CDR1 is MDHEN and CDR2 is SYDVKM. The CDR3 has 12 amino acids. This chain's CDR3 is CAIRGGYNEQFF. CDR3 nucleotide sequence: TGTGCCATCAGAGGGGGTTACAATGAGCAGTTCTTC.

This chain joins TRBV12-3 or TRBV12-4 and TRBJ2-1, with D tentatively TRBD1 or TRBD2 (5 bases each). The CDR3 loop spans 13 amino acids. V dropped 8 bases and J dropped 8 bases, with 16 bases sitting between them. CDR3 DNA sequence: TGTGCCAGCGGTCGAGGGGCGACCCATGAGCAGTTCTTC. Translation: CASGRGATHEQFF.

In regard to this clonotype: A read error is possible here, since a much larger clone lies one base away. The V gene is TRBV28, the J gene TRBJ1-1; a possible D gene is TRBD1 (6 bases). This CDR3 has 16 amino acids. V lost 3 bases and J 4 bases, leaving 18 bases between the germline ends. Germline V gene lookup returns CDR1 MDHEN and CDR2 SYDVKM. The CDR3 protein is CASSFAPGGVSTEAFF. CDR3 DNA: TGTGCCAGCAGTTTTGCCCCGGGGGGCGTTAGCACTGAAGCTTTCTTT.

This clonotype was observed a handful of times. Compared with germline, one end of the junction differs, possibly owing to a read error. The chain uses TRBV30 and TRBJ1-1; D possibly corresponds to TRBD1 (6 bases). The CDR3 totals 13 residues. CDR1 is GTSNPN, CDR2 SVGIG, per germline (reference sequence). In DNA form, the CDR3 reads TGTGCCGGGAGTCTACAGGGACGGACTGAAGCTTTCTTT. Its protein product is CAGSLQGRTEAFF.

This clonotype was detected a few times. This chain connects TRBV28 to TRBJ2-1, with 10 bases that match TRBD2. Losses at the gene ends were 4 bases for V and 4 bases for J; bases not matched to a gene: 7. CDR1 and CDR2 (germline): MDHEN, SYDVKM. The CDR3 spans 16 residues. The CDR3 DNA is TGTGCCAGCAGTTCCCGAAGCGGGAGGGTATACAATGAGCAGTTCTTC. It yields the protein CASSSRSGRVYNEQFF.

The chain combines TRBV30 with TRBJ2-5; 11 bases are a match to TRBD2. The CDR3 is made up of 13 amino acids. The ends lost 0 bases at V and 14 bases at J; junction bases unmatched: 8. Germline CDR1 is GTSNPN and CDR2 is SVGIG (reference sequence). This chain's CDR3 is CAWSVQETSGAYF. Written as DNA, the CDR3 is TGTGCCTGGAGTGTACAAGAGACTAGCGGGGCCTACTTC.

This clonotype was seen many times. The genes are TRBV28 and TRBJ1-5; D not certain. Germline loops: CDR1 MDHEN, CDR2 SYDVKM. V dropped 3 bases and J dropped 0 bases, with 9 bases sitting between them. This CDR3 is 15 amino acids long. CDR3 in DNA: TGTGCCAGCAGTTTTAACGGGGATAGCAATCAGCCCCAGCATTTT. It specifies CASSFNGDSNQPQHF.

This clonotype was seen repeatedly, ten times or more. The chain links TRBV14 to TRBJ2-7; 9 nucleotides line up with TRBD2. Trimming removed 0 bases from V and 5 bases from J; junction bases left unmatched: 5. This CDR3 is built from 15 residues. The germline gives CDR1 SGHDN, CDR2 FVKESK. The CDR3 DNA sequence: TGTGCCAGCAGCCAAGATTGGCTAGCGGGAAACGAGCAGTACTTC. Amino acids: CASSQDWLAGNEQYF.

The rearrangement joins TRBV10-3 to TRBJ2-7, with TRBD2 matching 11 bases. Germline V gene data show CDR1 as ENHRY and CDR2 as SYGVKD. V shed 8 bases and J 2 bases; nucleotides not matched to a gene: 11. The CDR3 has 16 residues. In nucleotides, the CDR3 is TGTGCCATCGGGGGGGGACTAGCGGCCCCCCCCTACGAGCAGTACTTC. Translating gives CAIGGGLAAPPYEQYF.

This clonotype was seen ten or more times. The chain is built from TRBV2 and TRBJ1-6, with TRBD1 matching 12 bases. V lost 4 bases to trimming and J lost 9 bases; unmatched junction nucleotides: 4. There are 15 residues in the CDR3. Germline V gene sequence: CDR1 SNHLY, CDR2 FYNNEI. This chain's CDR3 is CASSAGQGAGSPLHF. The CDR3 DNA sequence: TGTGCCAGCAGTGCGGGACAGGGGGCAGGTTCACCCCTCCACTTT. Variable domain in full (rest from reference TRBV2 and TRBJ1-6): EPEVTQTPSHQVTQMGQEVILRCVPISNHLYFYWYRQILGQKVEFLVSFYNNEISEKSEIFDDQFSVERPDGSNFTLKIRSTKLEDSAMYFCASSAGQGAGSPLHFGNGTRLTVT.

This clonotype was seen only a few times. V is TRBV15 and J is TRBJ2-7; D possibly matches TRBD1 or TRBD2 (6 bases each). V lost 3 bases, J lost 1 base, and 10 bases lay in between. The CDR3 spans 14 residues. Germline CDR1 reads LNHNV; CDR2 reads YYDKDF (reference sequence). CDR3 sequence reads: CATSREGGSYEQYF. DNA of the CDR3: TGTGCCACCAGCAGGGAGGGGGGATCCTACGAGCAGTACTTC.

This clonotype was seen at least ten times. The genes are TRBV20-1 and TRBJ2-3; possible D gene TRBD1, 5 bases. Germline V gives CDR1 DFQATT, CDR2 SNEGSKA (reference sequence). V lost 0 bases and J lost 3, with 13 bases in between. CDR3 length: 15 amino acids. CDR3 in DNA: TGCAGTGCTAGAGAAGCCAGGGTTGTTACAGATACGCAGTATTTT. This gives the protein CSAREARVVTDTQYF.

A word on this clonotype: One end of the junction varies from germline; a read error may be responsible. V usage is TRBV3-1 and J usage is TRBJ2-1, with TRBD2 matching over 7 bases. The germline V gene encodes CDR1 LGHDT and CDR2 YNNKEL (reference sequence). There are 18 residues in the CDR3. Here the CDR3 reads CASSQVSAGDYRGDEQFF. In nucleotides, the CDR3 is TGTGCCAGCAGCCAAGTATCTGCCGGGGACTATCGTGGCGATGAACAGTTCTTC.

V and J are TRBV18 and TRBJ2-7; 8 bases are shared with TRBD2. V was clipped by 3 bases and J by 2 bases; unmatched bases: 6. From germline, CDR1 is KGHSH and CDR2 LQKENI. This CDR3 spans 15 amino acids. The CDR3 DNA follows: TGTGCCAGCTCACCTTCGGGAGGGGAAGCCTACGAGCAGTACTTC. Residues: CASSPSGGEAYEQYF.

This clonotype was seen many times. The J gene is TRBJ2-5, the V gene TRBV7-2; D gene ambiguous. CDR1 and CDR2 from the germline V gene are SGHTA and FQGNSA. Trimming cost V 3 bases and J 4 bases, with 9 bases left between them. CDR3 length equals 13 residues. The CDR3 DNA reads as TGTGCCAGCAGCTTCGCATTTTCAGAGACCCAGTACTTC. It translates to CASSFAFSETQYF.